The 20 T cell receptor beta chains below were found in one sample sequenced in a study of blood T cell repertoires in COVID-19. TCRdb's copy holds only in-frame clones and misses some; the assay was immunoSEQ multiplex PCR. This sample has about 140,000 clones, with around four fifths found just once. Sequenced input: PBMCs or T cells enriched from blood (not recorded which). The source of these receptors is a man aged 65 to 85 who had been exposed to COVID-19.

The count of this clone is one. V and J are TRBV27 and TRBJ1-6; no clear D. CDR1 is MNHEY and CDR2 is SMNVEV in the germline V gene (reference sequence). V was cut by 2 bases and J by 10 bases, with 12 bases left in between. This CDR3 is 14 amino acids long. CDR3 DNA sequence: TGTGCCAGCAGTTTAGGTTCAGGATGGTCACCCCTCCACTTT. Residues: CASSLGSGWSPLHF.

This clone occurred once. The rearrangement uses TRBV19 and TRBJ1-2, with 8 positions matching TRBD1. Looked up from germline, CDR1 is LNHDA and CDR2 is SQIVND (reference sequence). The V and J ends lost 4 bases and 8 bases, in that order; junction bases with no gene match: 9. The CDR3 has 14 residues. Here the CDR3 reads CASSTTGDIGGYTF. The CDR3 coding sequence is TGTGCCAGTAGTACGACAGGGGATATTGGAGGCTACACCTTC.

This chain links TRBV10-2 with TRBJ1-2; D ambiguous. The germline gives CDR1 WSHSY, CDR2 SAAADI. V was trimmed by 0 bases and J by 5 bases, leaving 13 bases between them. CDR3 length equals 15 residues. The CDR3 here is CASSESRVTWYGYTF. CDR3 DNA sequence: TGCGCCAGCAGTGAGTCCCGGGTCACGTGGTATGGCTACACCTTC.

The chain joins TRBV6-2 or TRBV6-3 to TRBJ1-5; D gene ambiguous. This CDR3 region has 15 residues. Germline V gene data show CDR1 as MNHEY and CDR2 as SVGEGT. V was clipped by 8 bases and J by 0 bases, with 14 bases between them. The CDR3 nucleotides are TGTGCCAGCGGCCTGGGCGGGGTTAGCAATCAGCCCCAGCATTTT. Protein product: CASGLGGVSNQPQHF.

This clone was recorded only once. The chain joins TRBV7-8 to TRBJ1-2, with unresolved D. The CDR3 contains 15 residues. The V gene lost 0 bases and the J gene lost 0 bases, with 8 bases spanning the gap. Germline CDR1 is SGHVS and CDR2 is FQNEAQ. CDR3 in amino acids: CASSLAGVPNYGYTF. The CDR3 DNA reads as TGTGCCAGCAGCTTAGCGGGAGTTCCTAACTATGGCTACACCTTC.

V is TRBV29-1 and J is TRBJ1-1; 9 bases are shared with TRBD1. J gave up 5 bases and V 6 bases, and 7 bases lay outside the gene matches. Germline V gene data show CDR1 as SQVTM and CDR2 as ANQGSEA. The CDR3 totals 13 residues. The CDR3: CSVPQTGGTEAFF. The CDR3 DNA sequence: TGCAGCGTGCCTCAGACAGGGGGGACTGAAGCTTTCTTT.

V is TRBV6-5 and J is TRBJ2-7, with 11 bases aligning to TRBD2. V trimming: 7 bases; J trimming: 3 bases; junction bases outside the gene matches: 8. The CDR3 extends over 15 amino acids. CDR1 is MNHEY, CDR2 SVGAGI, per germline. DNA for the CDR3: TGTGCCAGCACGCCTTCCGGGACTAGCGGCTACGAGCAGTACTTC. Its protein product is CASTPSGTSGYEQYF.

This chain joins TRBV6-4 and TRBJ1-2; D remains ambiguous. The CDR3 sequence is 13 residues long. Trimming cost V 2 bases and J 4 bases, with 8 bases left between them. Germline V gene data show CDR1 as MRHNA and CDR2 as SNTAGT. The DNA of the CDR3 is TGTGCCAGCAGTGACGGGGAGTCCTATGGCTACACCTTC. Translation gives CASSDGESYGYTF.

The chain uses TRBV27 and TRBJ1-2; 7 nucleotides agree with TRBD1. CDR3 size: 17 residues. The ends lost 6 bases at V and 3 bases at J; junction bases unmatched: 16. Looked up from germline, CDR1 is MNHEY and CDR2 is SMNVEV (reference sequence). CDR3 sequence: CASRPSSRADRYYGYTF. CDR3 coding DNA: TGTGCCAGCAGGCCTTCGTCCCGGGCGGACAGGTACTATGGCTACACCTTC.

The chain uses TRBV10-3 and TRBJ2-7, with D possibly TRBD2 on 6 matching bases. Germline V gives CDR1 ENHRY, CDR2 SYGVKD. CDR3 length: 15 residues. V was shortened by 2 bases and J by 5 bases, with 16 bases between the two germline ends. CDR3: CAISEREAGRNEQYF. In nucleotides, the CDR3 is TGTGCCATCAGTGAGCGAGAAGCAGGGAGGAACGAGCAGTACTTC.

The chain employs TRBV30 and TRBJ1-5, with a tentative D call TRBD1 (5 bases). Per germline, CDR1 GTSNPN and CDR2 SVGIG (reference sequence). The CDR3 spans 14 residues. Trimming cost V 5 bases and J 2 bases, with 13 bases left between them. The DNA for the CDR3 is TGTGCCTGGGGACGGATAGGGGGCAATCAGCCCCAGCATTTT. Translated: CAWGRIGGNQPQHF.

V and J are TRBV5-1 and TRBJ2-7; TRBD2 might be the D (5 bases). The germline V and J ends were trimmed by 1 base and 9 bases, with 17 bases remaining between them. CDR3 size: 14 residues. Germline V CDR1 and CDR2: SGHRS, YFSETQ. CDR3 sequence reads: CASSLSGMITRQYF. In DNA form, the CDR3 reads TGCGCCAGCAGCTTGTCCGGGATGATTACGAGGCAGTACTTC.

The J gene is TRBJ1-2, the V gene TRBV19; D might be TRBD1 (6 bases). The CDR3 loop spans 17 amino acids. CDR1 is LNHDA and CDR2 is SQIVND in the germline V gene (reference sequence). Trimming shortened V by 5 bases and J by 0 bases, and 19 bases separated the two germline ends. In nucleotides, the CDR3 is TGTGCCAGTAGTGCACGGGAACGAACAGGGCCTAACTATGGCTACACCTTC. As protein: CASSARERTGPNYGYTF.

The chain carries TRBV11-2 and TRBJ2-1; TRBD2 matches 12 bases. CDR3 length equals 15 residues. Germline V lookup: CDR1 SGHAT, CDR2 FQNNGV. The V and J ends lost 5 bases and 6 bases, in that order; junction bases with no gene match: 5. CDR3 in DNA: TGTGCCAGCAGCCCGCTAGCGGGGGGGCCCAATGAGCAGTTCTTC. This sequence encodes CASSPLAGGPNEQFF.

The gene calls are TRBV2 and TRBJ1-1; no clear D. Germline loops: CDR1 SNHLY, CDR2 FYNNEI. Trimming took 1 base from V and 4 from J, leaving 10 bases between them. This CDR3 region has 14 residues. CDR3 protein: CASSEGGKGTEAFF. CDR3 DNA: TGTGCCAGCAGTGAAGGAGGGAAAGGCACTGAAGCTTTCTTT.

The chain uses TRBV7-2 and TRBJ2-2, with D possibly TRBD1 on 6 matching bases. This CDR3 spans 17 amino acids. Trimming removed 5 bases from V and 2 bases from J, with 18 bases in between. From germline, CDR1 is SGHTA and CDR2 FQGNSA. The CDR3 DNA sequence: TGTGCCAGCAGCCGTAAAGGCACAGGGCTTAACACCGGGGAGCTGTTTTTT. Translation gives CASSRKGTGLNTGELFF. The full variable domain, its missing parts supplied by reference TRBV7-2 and TRBJ2-2, is GAGVSQSPSNKVTEKGKDVELRCDPISGHTALYWYRQSLGQGLEFLIYFQGNSAPDKSGLPSDRFSAERTGGSVSTLTIQRTQQEDSAVYLCASSRKGTGLNTGELFFGEGSRLTVL.

This clone has more than one count but fewer than ten. This chain links TRBV5-8 with TRBJ2-7, with 10 bases fitting TRBD1. The junction had 9 bases not matched to a gene; V was cut back by 3 bases and J by 6 bases. From germline, CDR1 is SGHTS and CDR2 YDEGEE. The CDR3 spans 15 residues. The DNA of the CDR3 is TGTGCCAGCAGCTCCGGACAGGGGGTTTATATCGAGCAGTACTTC. Protein sequence: CASSSGQGVYIEQYF.

To note about this clone: The sample carries other DNA sequences with the same CDR3. CDR3: CSASQGNNQPQHF. The CDR3 DNA follows: TGCAGTGCTAGTCAGGGGAACAATCAGCCCCAGCATTTT. This chain links TRBV20-1 with TRBJ1-5, with D perhaps TRBD1 (6 bases). The V end was cut by 3 bases, the J end by 3 bases, with 9 bases between. CDR3 size: 13 residues. Germline values: CDR1 DFQATT, CDR2 SNEGSKA (reference sequence).

The chain carries TRBV6-2 or TRBV6-3 and TRBJ2-2; a weak D match, TRBD1 (5 bases). The CDR3 has 18 residues. From germline, CDR1 is MNHEY and CDR2 SVGEGT. Trimming removed 2 bases at V and 4 bases at J, with 20 bases between. In DNA, the CDR3 is TGTGCCAGCAGTTACCCCCTTCGGCAGGGCGCTCGCACCGGGGAGCTGTTTTTT. Protein product: CASSYPLRQGARTGELFF.

The chain is built from TRBV7-2 and TRBJ1-6; 10 nucleotides line up with TRBD1. Trimming removed 3 bases from V and 10 bases from J; junction bases left unmatched: 18. Germline V lookup: CDR1 SGHTA, CDR2 FQGNSA. This CDR3 contains 19 residues. The CDR3 loop is CASSFSIDLGQGIPSPLHF. DNA for the CDR3: TGTGCCAGCAGCTTTAGTATCGATCTGGGACAGGGGATTCCATCACCCCTCCACTTT.